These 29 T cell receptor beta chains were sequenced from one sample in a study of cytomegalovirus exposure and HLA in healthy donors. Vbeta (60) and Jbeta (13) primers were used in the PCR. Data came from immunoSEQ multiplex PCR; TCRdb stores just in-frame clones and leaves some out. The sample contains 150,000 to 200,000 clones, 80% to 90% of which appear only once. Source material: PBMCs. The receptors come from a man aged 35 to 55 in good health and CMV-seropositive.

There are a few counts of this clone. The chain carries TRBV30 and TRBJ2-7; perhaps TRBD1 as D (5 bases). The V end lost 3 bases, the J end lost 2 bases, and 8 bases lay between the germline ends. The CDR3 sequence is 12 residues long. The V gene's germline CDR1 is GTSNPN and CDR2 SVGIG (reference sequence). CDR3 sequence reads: CAWRQGTYEQYF. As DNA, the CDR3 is TGTGCCTGGAGGCAGGGCACCTACGAGCAGTACTTC.

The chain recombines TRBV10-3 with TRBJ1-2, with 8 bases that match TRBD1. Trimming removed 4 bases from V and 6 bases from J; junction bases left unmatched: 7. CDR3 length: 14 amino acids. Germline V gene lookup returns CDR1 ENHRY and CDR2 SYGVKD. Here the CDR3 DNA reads TGTGCCATCAGTGGCGCCAGGGGGCTAGATGGCTACACCTTC. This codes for CAISGARGLDGYTF.

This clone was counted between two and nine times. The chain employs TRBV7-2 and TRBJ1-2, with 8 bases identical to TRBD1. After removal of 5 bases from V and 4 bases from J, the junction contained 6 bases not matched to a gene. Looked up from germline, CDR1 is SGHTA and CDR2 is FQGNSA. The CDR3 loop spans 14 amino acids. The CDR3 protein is CASSPRQGAYGYTF. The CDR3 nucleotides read TGTGCCAGCAGCCCCCGGCAGGGGGCCTATGGCTACACCTTC.

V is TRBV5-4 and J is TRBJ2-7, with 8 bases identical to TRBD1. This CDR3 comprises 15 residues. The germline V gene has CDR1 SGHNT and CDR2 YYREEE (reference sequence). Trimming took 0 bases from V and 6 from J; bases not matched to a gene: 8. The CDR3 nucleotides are TGTGCCAGCAGCTTGGACAGGGGGAAAGGGGGCGAGCAGTACTTC. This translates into CASSLDRGKGGEQYF.

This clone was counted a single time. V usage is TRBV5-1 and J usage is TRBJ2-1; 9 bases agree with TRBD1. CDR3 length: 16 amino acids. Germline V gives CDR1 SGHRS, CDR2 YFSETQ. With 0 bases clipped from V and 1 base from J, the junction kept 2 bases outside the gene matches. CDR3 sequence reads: CASSLGGTGSYNEQFF. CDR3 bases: TGCGCCAGCAGCTTGGGGGGGACAGGGTCCTACAATGAGCAGTTCTTC.

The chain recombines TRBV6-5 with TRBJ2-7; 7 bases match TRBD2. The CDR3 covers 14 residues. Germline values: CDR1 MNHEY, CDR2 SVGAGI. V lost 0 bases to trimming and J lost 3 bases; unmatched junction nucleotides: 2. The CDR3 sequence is CASSYSGEGYEQYF. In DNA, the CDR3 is TGTGCCAGCAGTTACTCGGGGGAGGGCTACGAGCAGTACTTC.

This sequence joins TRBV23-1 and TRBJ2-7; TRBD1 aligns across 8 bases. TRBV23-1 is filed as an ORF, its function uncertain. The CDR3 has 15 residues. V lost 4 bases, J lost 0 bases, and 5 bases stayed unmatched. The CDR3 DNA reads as TGCGCCAGCAGTCCTAGGGACAGGCGCTCCTACGAGCAGTACTTC. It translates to CASSPRDRRSYEQYF.

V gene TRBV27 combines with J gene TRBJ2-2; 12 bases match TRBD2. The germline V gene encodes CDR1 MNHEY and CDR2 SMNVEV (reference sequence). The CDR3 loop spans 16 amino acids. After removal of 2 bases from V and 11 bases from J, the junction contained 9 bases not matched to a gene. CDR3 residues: CASSLRGLAGSDELFF. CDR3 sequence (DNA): TGTGCCAGCAGTTTAAGGGGACTAGCGGGCTCTGACGAGCTGTTTTTT.

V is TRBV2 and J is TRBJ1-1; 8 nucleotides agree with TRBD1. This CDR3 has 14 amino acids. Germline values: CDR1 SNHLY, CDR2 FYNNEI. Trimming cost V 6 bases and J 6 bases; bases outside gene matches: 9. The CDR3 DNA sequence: TGTGCCAGCAGAGCGACAGGGGCAAGGGCTGAAGCTTTCTTT. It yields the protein CASRATGARAEAFF.

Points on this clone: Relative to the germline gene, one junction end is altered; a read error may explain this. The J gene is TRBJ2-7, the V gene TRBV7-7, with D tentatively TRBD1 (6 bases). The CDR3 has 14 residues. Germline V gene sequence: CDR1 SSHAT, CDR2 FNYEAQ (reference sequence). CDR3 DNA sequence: TGTGCTAGCAGCCGGGGAACAGGGCCCTACGAGCAGTACTTC. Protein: CASSRGTGPYEQYF.

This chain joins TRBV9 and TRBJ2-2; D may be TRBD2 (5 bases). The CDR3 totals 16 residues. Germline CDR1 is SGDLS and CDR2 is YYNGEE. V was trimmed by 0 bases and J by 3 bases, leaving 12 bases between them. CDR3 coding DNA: TGTGCCAGCAGCGTAGGGTTGGGAGCTTACACCGGGGAGCTGTTTTTT. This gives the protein CASSVGLGAYTGELFF.

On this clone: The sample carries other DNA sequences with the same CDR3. The CDR3 sequence: CASSFRTSGDTDTQYF. The CDR3 DNA is TGTGCCAGCAGCTTTAGGACTAGCGGGGACACAGATACGCAGTATTTT. The chain couples TRBV5-6 to TRBJ2-3, with 12 positions matching TRBD2. Losses at the gene ends were 2 bases for V and 2 bases for J; bases not matched to a gene: 3. The CDR3 is made up of 16 amino acids. Germline CDR1 SGHDT, CDR2 YYEEEE.

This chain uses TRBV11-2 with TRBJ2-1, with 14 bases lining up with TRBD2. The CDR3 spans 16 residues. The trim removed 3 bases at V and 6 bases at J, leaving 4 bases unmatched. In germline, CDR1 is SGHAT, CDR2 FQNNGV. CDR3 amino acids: CASSFSGLAGVNEQFF. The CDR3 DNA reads TGTGCCAGCAGCTTCTCGGGACTAGCGGGAGTCAATGAGCAGTTCTTC.

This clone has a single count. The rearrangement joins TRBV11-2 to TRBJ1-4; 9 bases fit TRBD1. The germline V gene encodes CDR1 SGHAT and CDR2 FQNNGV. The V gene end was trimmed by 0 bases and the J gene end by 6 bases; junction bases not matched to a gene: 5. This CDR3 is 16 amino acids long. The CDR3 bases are TGTGCCAGCAGCTTAGACGGGACAGGGACTTATGAAAAACTGTTTTTT. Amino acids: CASSLDGTGTYEKLFF.

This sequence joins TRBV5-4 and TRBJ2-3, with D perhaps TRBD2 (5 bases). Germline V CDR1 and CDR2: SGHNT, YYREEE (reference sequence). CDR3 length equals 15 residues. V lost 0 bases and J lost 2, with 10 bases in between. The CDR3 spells CASSLAYGNTDTQYF. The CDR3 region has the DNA TGTGCCAGCAGCTTGGCATACGGGAACACAGATACGCAGTATTTT.

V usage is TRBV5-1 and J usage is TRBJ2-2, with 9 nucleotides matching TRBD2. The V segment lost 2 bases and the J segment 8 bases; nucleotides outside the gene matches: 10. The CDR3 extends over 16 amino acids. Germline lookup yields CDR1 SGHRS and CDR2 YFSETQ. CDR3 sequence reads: CASSFSGSRGSGELFF. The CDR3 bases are TGCGCCAGCAGCTTTAGCGGGAGTAGGGGATCGGGGGAGCTGTTTTTT.

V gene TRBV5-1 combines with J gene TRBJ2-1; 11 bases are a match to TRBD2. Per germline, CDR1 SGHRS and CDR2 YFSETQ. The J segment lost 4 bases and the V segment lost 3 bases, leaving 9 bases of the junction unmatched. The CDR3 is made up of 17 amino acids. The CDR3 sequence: CASSWGLAGGIYNEQFF. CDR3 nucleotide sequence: TGCGCCAGCAGCTGGGGCCTAGCGGGGGGAATTTACAATGAGCAGTTCTTC.

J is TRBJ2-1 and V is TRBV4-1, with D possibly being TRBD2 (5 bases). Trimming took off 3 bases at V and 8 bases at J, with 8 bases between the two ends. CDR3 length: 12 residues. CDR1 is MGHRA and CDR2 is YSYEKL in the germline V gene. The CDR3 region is CASSHSSYEQFF. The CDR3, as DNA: TGCGCCAGCAGCCACTCTAGCTATGAGCAGTTCTTC.

CDR3 region: CASSAGQGVLQTEAFF. The CDR3 DNA is TGTGCCAGTAGTGCGGGGCAGGGGGTCTTGCAGACTGAAGCTTTCTTT. The gene calls are TRBV19 and TRBJ1-1, with 7 bases aligning to TRBD1. The CDR3 consists of 16 residues. The V gene's germline CDR1 is LNHDA and CDR2 SQIVND (reference sequence). Germline trimming cut 5 bases from V and 5 bases from J; bases unmatched to any gene: 14.

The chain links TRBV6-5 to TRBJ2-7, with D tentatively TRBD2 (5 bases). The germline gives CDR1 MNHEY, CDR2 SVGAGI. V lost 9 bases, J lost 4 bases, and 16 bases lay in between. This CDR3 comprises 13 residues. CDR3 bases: TGTGCCAGTAGAGTACTAGGAACGTACGAGCAGTACTTC. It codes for CASRVLGTYEQYF.

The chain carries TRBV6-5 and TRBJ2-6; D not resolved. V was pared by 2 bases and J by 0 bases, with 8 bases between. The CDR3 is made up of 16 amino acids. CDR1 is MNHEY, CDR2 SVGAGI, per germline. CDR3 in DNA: TGTGCCAGCAGTTACGGTCTACCCTCTGGGGCCAACGTCCTGACTTTC. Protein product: CASSYGLPSGANVLTF.

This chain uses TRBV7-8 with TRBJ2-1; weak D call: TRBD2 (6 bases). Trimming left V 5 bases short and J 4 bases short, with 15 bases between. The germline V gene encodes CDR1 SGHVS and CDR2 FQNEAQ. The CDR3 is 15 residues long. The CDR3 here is CASSPRLVQYNEQFF. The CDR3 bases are TGTGCCAGCAGCCCTCGACTAGTGCAGTACAATGAGCAGTTCTTC.

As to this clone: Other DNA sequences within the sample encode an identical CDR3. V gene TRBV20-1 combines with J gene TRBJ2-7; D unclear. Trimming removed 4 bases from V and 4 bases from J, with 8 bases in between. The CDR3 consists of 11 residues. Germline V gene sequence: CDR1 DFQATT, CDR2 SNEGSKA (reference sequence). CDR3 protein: CSANRVYEQYF. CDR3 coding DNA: TGCAGTGCTAACCGGGTGTACGAGCAGTACTTC.

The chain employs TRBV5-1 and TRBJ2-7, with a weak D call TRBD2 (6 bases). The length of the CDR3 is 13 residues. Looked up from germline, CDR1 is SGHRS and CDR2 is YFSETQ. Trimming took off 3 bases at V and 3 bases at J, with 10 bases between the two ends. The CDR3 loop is CASSSTSIYEQYF. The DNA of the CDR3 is TGCGCCAGCAGCTCGACTAGTATCTACGAGCAGTACTTC. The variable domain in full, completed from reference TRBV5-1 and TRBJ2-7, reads KAGVTQTPRYLIKTRGQQVTLSCSPISGHRSVSWYQQTPGQGLQFLFEYFSETQRNKGNFPGRFSGRQFSNSRSEMNVSTLELGDSALYLCASSSTSIYEQYFGPGTRLTVT.

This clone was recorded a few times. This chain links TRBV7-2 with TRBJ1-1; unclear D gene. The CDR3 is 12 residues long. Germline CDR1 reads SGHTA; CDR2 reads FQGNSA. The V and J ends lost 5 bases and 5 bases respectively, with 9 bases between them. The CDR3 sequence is CASSIGVTEAFF. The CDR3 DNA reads TGTGCCAGCAGCATAGGAGTGACTGAAGCTTTCTTT.

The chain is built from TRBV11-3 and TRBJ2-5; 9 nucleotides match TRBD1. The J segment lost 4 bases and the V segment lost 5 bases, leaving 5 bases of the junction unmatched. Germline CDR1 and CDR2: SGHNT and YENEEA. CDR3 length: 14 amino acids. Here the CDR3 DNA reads TGTGCCAGCAGCGGACAGGGGATAGGAGAGACCCAGTACTTC. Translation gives CASSGQGIGETQYF. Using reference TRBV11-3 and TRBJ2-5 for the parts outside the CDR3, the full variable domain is EAGVVQSPRYKIIEKKQPVAFWCNPISGHNTLYWYLQNLGQGPELLIRYENEEAVDDSQLPKDRFSAERLKGVDSTLKIQPAELGDSAVYLCASSGQGIGETQYFGPGTRLLVL.

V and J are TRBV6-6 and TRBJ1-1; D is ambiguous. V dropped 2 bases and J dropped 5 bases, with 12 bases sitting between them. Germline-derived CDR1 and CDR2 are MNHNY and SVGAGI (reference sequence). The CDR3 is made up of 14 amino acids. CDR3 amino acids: CASSYPTADTEAFF. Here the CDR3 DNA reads TGTGCCAGCAGTTACCCGACCGCGGATACTGAAGCTTTCTTT.

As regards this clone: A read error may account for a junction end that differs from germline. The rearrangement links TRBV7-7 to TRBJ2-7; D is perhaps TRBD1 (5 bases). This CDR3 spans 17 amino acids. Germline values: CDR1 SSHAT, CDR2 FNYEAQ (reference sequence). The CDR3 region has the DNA TGTGCTAGCAGCCCCGAGGTTTCAGGGATTGGGGCCTACGAGCAGTACTTC. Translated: CASSPEVSGIGAYEQYF.

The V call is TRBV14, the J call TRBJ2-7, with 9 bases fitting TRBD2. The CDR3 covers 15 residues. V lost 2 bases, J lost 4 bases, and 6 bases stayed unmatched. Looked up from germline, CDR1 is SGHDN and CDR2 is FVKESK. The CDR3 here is CASSQNEGLAYEQYF. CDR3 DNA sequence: TGTGCCAGCAGCCAAAATGAAGGACTAGCGTACGAGCAGTACTTC.